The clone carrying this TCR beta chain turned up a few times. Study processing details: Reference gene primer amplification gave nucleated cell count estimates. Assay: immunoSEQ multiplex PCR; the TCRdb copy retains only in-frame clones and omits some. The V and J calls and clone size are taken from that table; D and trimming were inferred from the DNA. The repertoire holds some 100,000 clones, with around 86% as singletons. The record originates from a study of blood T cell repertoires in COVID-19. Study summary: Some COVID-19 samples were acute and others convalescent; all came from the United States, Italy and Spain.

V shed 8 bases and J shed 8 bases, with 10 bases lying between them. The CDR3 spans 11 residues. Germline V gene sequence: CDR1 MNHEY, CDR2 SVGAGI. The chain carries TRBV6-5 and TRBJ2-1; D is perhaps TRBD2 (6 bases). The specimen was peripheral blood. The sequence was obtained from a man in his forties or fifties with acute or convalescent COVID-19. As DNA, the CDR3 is TGTGCCAGCTCCTGGAGGGATGAGCAGTTCTTC. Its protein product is CASSWRDEQFF.